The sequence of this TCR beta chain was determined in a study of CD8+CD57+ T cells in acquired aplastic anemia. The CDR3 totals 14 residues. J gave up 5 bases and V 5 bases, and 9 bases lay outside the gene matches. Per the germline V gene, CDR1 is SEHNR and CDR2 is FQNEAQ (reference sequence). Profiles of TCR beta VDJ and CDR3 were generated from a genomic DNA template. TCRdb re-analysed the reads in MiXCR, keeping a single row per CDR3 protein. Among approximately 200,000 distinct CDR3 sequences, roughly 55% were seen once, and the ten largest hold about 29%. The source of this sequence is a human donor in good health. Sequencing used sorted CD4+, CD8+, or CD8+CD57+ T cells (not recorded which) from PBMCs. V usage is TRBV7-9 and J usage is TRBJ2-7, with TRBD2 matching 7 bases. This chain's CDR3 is CASSQAGSGHEQYF. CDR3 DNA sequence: TGTGCCAGCAGCCAAGCGGGGAGTGGCCACGAGCAGTACTTC.